A selection of T cell receptor beta chains follows, all from one sample in a study of blood T cells in healthy people across ages. TCRdb used MiXCR to reprocess the 5' RACE reads, holding one entry per CDR3 protein. The sample has approximately 960,000 distinct CDR3 sequences, almost 30% seen once. Another study also made use of these data, one on T cells of mothers and their children.

What was sequenced was blood. The origin of the receptors is a woman in her thirties or forties in good health. The CDR3 runs from the conserved cysteine through the conserved F or W. D genes are given only for firm matches. Where a row states a size, it is once, few, many or the class of an expanded clone; other rows omit it.

v_call	clone_size	d_call	j_call	cdr3_aa	cdr3_nt
TRBV10-3	few	-	TRBJ2-1	CALGTNGNEQFF	TGTGCCCTCGGGACAAACGGGAATGAGCAGTTCTTC
TRBV28	few	TRBD1	TRBJ2-4	CASSLSQGVTIQYF	TGTGCCAGCAGTTTATCCCAGGGGGTGACCATTCAGTACTTC
TRBV7-2	many	-	TRBJ2-7	CASSLGKGAYEQYF	TGTGCCAGCAGCTTAGGAAAAGGCGCCTACGAGCAGTACTTC
TRBV27	few	-	TRBJ1-6	CASFGYGVNSPLHF	TGTGCCAGCTTTGGGTACGGGGTTAATTCACCCCTCCACTTT
TRBV5-8	few	TRBD2	TRBJ2-1	CASSLGLRQDNEQFF	TGTGCCAGCAGCCTGGGACTACGACAAGACAATGAGCAGTTCTTC
TRBV4-1	-	-	TRBJ2-1	CASSHLGRGASYNERFF	TGCGCCAGCAGCCACCTCGGACGGGGGGCATCCTACAATGAGCGGTTCTTC
TRBV10-3	-	-	TRBJ2-6	CAISELRGGGPGANVLTF	TGTGCCATCAGTGAGTTGAGAGGAGGGGGGCCTGGGGCCAACGTCCTGACTTTC
TRBV28	few	-	TRBJ2-7	CASSLEQGSPYEQYF	TGTGCCAGCAGTTTGGAACAGGGCTCACCCTACGAGCAGTACTTC
TRBV28	-	TRBD1	TRBJ1-1	CASSWATGKNTEAFF	TGTGCCAGCAGTTGGGCGACAGGGAAGAACACTGAAGCTTTCTTT
TRBV12-3/TRBV12-4	-	-	TRBJ2-2	CASSLRRSGTGELFF	TGTGCCAGCAGCCTGAGGAGGTCAGGTACCGGGGAGCTGTTTTTT
TRBV28	many	-	TRBJ2-3	CASSFERRTDTQYF	TGTGCCAGCAGTTTTGAGAGACGCACAGATACGCAGTATTTT
TRBV12-3/TRBV12-4	-	TRBD2	TRBJ2-1	CASTHSGGAKSEQFF	TGTGCCAGCACCCATTCCGGGGGGGCCAAGTCTGAGCAGTTCTTC
TRBV7-2	many	-	TRBJ2-7	CASSLPSMGREQYF	TGTGCCAGCAGCTTGCCCAGTATGGGAAGGGAGCAGTACTTC
TRBV7-3	-	-	TRBJ2-1	CASSSGEHNEQFF	TGTGCCAGCAGCTCGGGCGAACACAATGAGCAGTTCTTC
TRBV10-3	-	TRBD2	TRBJ2-5	CAISDTSGGQETQYF	TGTGCCATCAGTGATACTAGCGGGGGCCAAGAGACCCAGTACTTC
TRBV7-2	-	TRBD2	TRBJ2-1	CASSLGSGGFNEQFF	TGTGCCAGCAGCTTAGGTAGCGGGGGGTTCAATGAGCAGTTCTTC
TRBV11-2	-	-	TRBJ2-3	CASSLEPRYSTDTQYF	TGTGCCAGCAGCTTAGAACCCAGGTACTCCACAGATACGCAGTATTTT
TRBV4-3	many	TRBD1	TRBJ2-7	CASSQADRSSYEQYF	TGCGCCAGCAGCCAAGCGGACAGGAGCTCCTACGAGCAGTACTTC
TRBV12-3/TRBV12-4	many	TRBD1	TRBJ1-5	CASTEGASNQPQHF	TGTGCCAGCACCGAGGGGGCCAGCAATCAGCCCCAGCATTTT
TRBV6-6	few	TRBD1	TRBJ2-7	CASRGPGQVREQYF	TGTGCCAGCAGGGGACCGGGACAGGTGAGAGAGCAGTACTTC
TRBV4-2	many	-	TRBJ2-3	CASSQEMGTTDTQYF	TGTGCCAGCAGCCAAGAAATGGGGACCACAGATACGCAGTATTTT
TRBV29-1	few	TRBD1	TRBJ1-4	CSVSGTGYEKLFF	TGCAGCGTTTCCGGGACAGGGTATGAAAAACTGTTTTTT
TRBV6-6	few	-	TRBJ2-5	CASSQGGTSAEETQYF	TGTGCCAGCAGTCAGGGGGGGACCTCTGCGGAAGAGACCCAGTACTTC
TRBV7-3	many	-	TRBJ2-7	CASKLAAGDTYEQYF	TGTGCCAGCAAACTAGCTGCGGGTGATACCTACGAGCAGTACTTC
TRBV20-1	many	TRBD2	TRBJ2-7	CSASYGGFKGEQYF	TGCAGTGCTTCGTACGGGGGGTTCAAGGGCGAGCAGTACTTC
TRBV7-9	-	TRBD1	TRBJ2-5	CASRETGGETQYF	TGTGCCAGCAGGGAGACAGGGGGTGAGACCCAGTACTTC
TRBV5-6	few	TRBD2	TRBJ2-1	CASSWGLAKHEQFF	TGTGCCAGCAGCTGGGGACTAGCGAAACATGAGCAGTTCTTC
TRBV16	few	TRBD1	TRBJ1-4	CASSRNRGYATNEKLFF	TGTGCCAGCAGCCGCAACAGGGGCTACGCAACTAATGAAAAACTGTTTTTT
TRBV7-2	few	-	TRBJ1-2	CASSLEGTTLKGGYTF	TGTGCCAGCAGCTTAGAAGGGACCACCCTTAAGGGGGGCTACACCTTC
TRBV5-1	many	TRBD1	TRBJ2-7	CASSSGTGVSEQYF	TGTGCCAGCAGTTCCGGGACAGGGGTTAGCGAGCAGTACTTC
TRBV29-1	few	-	TRBJ1-5	CSVEVGSSGPQHF	TGCAGCGTTGAGGTTGGGAGTTCCGGGCCCCAGCATTTT
TRBV28	few	TRBD2	TRBJ2-1	CASSSPWASGGGEQFF	TGTGCCAGCAGTTCTCCCTGGGCTAGCGGGGGGGGTGAGCAGTTCTTC
TRBV3-1	-	-	TRBJ1-6	CASSQGGQNSPPHF	TGTGCCAGCAGCCAAGGCGGACAGAATTCACCCCCCCACTTT
TRBV18	-	-	TRBJ1-5	CASSSMAGGNQPQHF	TGTGCCAGCTCATCCATGGCAGGGGGCAATCAGCCCCAGCATTTT
TRBV5-6	few	-	TRBJ2-7	CASSPGRAGAYEQYF	TGTGCCAGCAGCCCTGGTAGGGCAGGGGCCTACGAGCAGTACTTC
TRBV30	-	TRBD1	TRBJ2-5	CAWSKGQGGETQYF	TGTGCCTGGAGTAAGGGACAGGGGGGGGAGACCCAGTACTTC
TRBV24-1	-	TRBD1	TRBJ2-5	CATSDLDRVGVNEQYF	TGTGCCACCAGTGATTTAGACAGGGTGGGTGTGAATGAGCAGTACTTC
TRBV2	few	-	TRBJ2-1	CASSEARRANEQFF	TGTGCCAGCAGTGAAGCTCGTCGGGCCAATGAGCAGTTCTTC
TRBV20-1	few	-	TRBJ1-2	CSASSDRRSYGYTF	TGCAGTGCTAGTAGCGACAGACGGAGCTATGGCTACACCTTC
TRBV9	-	TRBD2	TRBJ2-1	CASSVAGAGGWNEQFF	TGTGCCAGCAGCGTAGCTGGAGCGGGGGGGTGGAATGAGCAGTTCTTC
TRBV9	many	-	TRBJ2-7	CASSVGVRGASYEQYF	TGTGCCAGCAGCGTAGGGGTGAGGGGGGCTTCCTACGAGCAGTACTTC
TRBV7-8	many	TRBD1	TRBJ2-4	CASSPITQGEIAKNIQYF	TGTGCCAGCAGCCCGATAACGCAGGGGGAGATAGCCAAAAACATTCAGTACTTC
TRBV6-5	-	TRBD2	TRBJ2-7	CASSYEASGYEQYF	TGTGCCAGCAGTTACGAGGCTAGCGGGTACGAGCAGTACTTC
TRBV6-1	many	TRBD2	TRBJ2-7	CASRAPGGGYYEQYF	TGTGCCAGCAGGGCCCCGGGAGGGGGATACTACGAGCAGTACTTC
TRBV11-2	-	-	TRBJ2-7	CASSLRDSSSYNEQYF	TGTGCCAGCAGCCTAAGGGACTCTAGCTCCTACAATGAGCAGTACTTC
TRBV20-1	-	-	TRBJ1-1	CSALFPRVVGSTEVFF	TGCAGTGCACTGTTTCCCAGGGTAGTCGGTTCCACTGAAGTTTTCTTT
TRBV29-1	many	-	TRBJ2-5	CSVESNSGEQYF	TGCAGCGTTGAAAGTAATTCGGGGGAGCAGTACTTC
TRBV28	-	TRBD1	TRBJ2-7	CAGSSDTPQGWTYEQYF	TGTGCCGGCAGTTCGGATACGCCACAGGGGTGGACCTACGAGCAGTACTTC
TRBV27	few	-	TRBJ2-4	CASSSSFSLNIQYF	TGTGCCAGCAGTTCTTCCTTTTCCTTAAACATTCAGTACTTC
TRBV28	few	-	TRBJ1-5	CASSLGHGGQPQHF	TGTGCCAGCAGCCTCGGACATGGCGGTCAGCCCCAGCATTTT
TRBV7-2	many	TRBD1	TRBJ2-7	CASTHLQGFYEQYF	TGTGCCAGCACCCACCTACAGGGGTTTTACGAGCAGTACTTC
TRBV20-1	many	-	TRBJ1-2	CSAPVVSNYGYTF	TGCAGTGCCCCGGTAGTTTCTAACTATGGCTACACCTTC
TRBV9	few	-	TRBJ1-2	CASSVRQEIYGYTF	TGTGCCAGCAGCGTCCGACAGGAGATATATGGCTACACCTTC